This T cell receptor (beta chain) was found in a study of T cell responses to AZD1222 COVID-19 vaccine. The CDR3 runs 16 residues. Per germline, CDR1 SNHLY and CDR2 FYNNEI. V gave up 5 bases and J gave up 4 bases; unmatched junction bases: 9. This clone was recorded once. Profiled with immunoSEQ multiplex PCR; TCRdb holds only in-frame clones, not every one. The data contain about 94,000 clones, 85% of them singletons. This chain connects TRBV2 to TRBJ2-2; 8 bases are shared with TRBD1. This sequence originates from an adult who received the AZD1222 COVID-19 vaccine. The sample consisted of peripheral blood, taken 28 days after the second AZD1222 dose. The chain's CDR3 is CASSTLTGEFTGELFF. Written as DNA, the CDR3 is TGTGCCAGCAGTACCCTGACAGGGGAGTTCACCGGGGAGCTGTTTTTT.